A single T cell receptor beta chain is shown here with its context. The protocol was immunoSEQ multiplex PCR, while the TCRdb copy is restricted to in-frame clones and leaves out a portion. The repertoire has some 200,000 clones, approximately 94% of them found once; the top ten carry 0.6% to 0.9%. This CDR3 contains 16 residues. Germline assignment: CDR1 MNHNY and CDR2 SVGAGI (reference sequence). Trimming removed 0 bases at V and 0 bases at J, with 9 bases between. The sample originates from a study of blood T cell repertoires in COVID-19. At the level of the study: The samples span acute and convalescent COVID-19 from the United States, Italy and Spain. T cells, B-cell-depleted T cells, or PBMCs supplied cDNA or gDNA.

This chain uses TRBV6-6 with TRBJ1-5; D is ambiguous. The sequencing sample was made of peripheral blood. This clonotype was obtained from a man aged 25-40 years with COVID-19, enrolled during active disease. The CDR3 loop reads CASSYSRPNSNQPQHF. The CDR3 nucleotides are TGTGCCAGCAGTTACTCCAGGCCTAATAGCAATCAGCCCCAGCATTTT.